A selection of T cell receptor beta chains follows, all from one sample in a study of T cells in Graves' hyperthyroidism and ophthalmopathy. TCRdb redid the calling of the multiplex PCR reads with MiXCR, one entry per CDR3 protein. The repertoire holds 340,000 or so distinct CDR3 sequences, with 15% to 20% as singletons. The sample was blood. These receptors originate from a woman between 50 and 59 years old with Graves' hyperthyroidism. CDR3s include the opening cysteine and the closing phenylalanine or tryptophan. The D gene is left open where the match is weak. Some rows have no size entry. The others give once, few or many, or a class for an expanded clone.

TRBV20-1	NA	NA	TRBJ2-1	TGCAGTGCTAGAGTCAGTAGCCTCTCTTCCTACAATGAGCAGTTCTTC	CSARVSSLSSYNEQFF
TRBV7-8	NA	NA	TRBJ2-1	TGTGCCAGCAGCTCCGCAGGGGCGTCTTGGGGCAATGAGCAGTTCTTC	CASSSAGASWGNEQFF
TRBV20-1	NA	NA	TRBJ2-1	TGCAGTACCCAAGGGAGCTCCTACAATGAGCAGTTCTTC	CSTQGSSYNEQFF
TRBV7-7	few	NA	TRBJ1-5	TGTGCTAGCAGCTTAGCGTTCCCGCGATCAAGGCCCCAGCATTTT	CASSLAFPRSRPQHF
TRBV6-5	many	NA	TRBJ1-1	TGTGCCAGCAGTTACTCCTACGGCAGTTCGAACACTGAAGCTTTCTTT	CASSYSYGSSNTEAFF
TRBV5-6	NA	TRBD1	TRBJ1-4	TGTGCCAGCAGCTGGGGACAGGGCGAAAAACTGTTTTTT	CASSWGQGEKLFF
TRBV10-3	once	NA	TRBJ2-1	TGTGCCATCAGTGAGTGGGGCAGGGTTGCGTTCTTC	CAISEWGRVAFF
TRBV7-3	NA	TRBD2	TRBJ2-1	TGTGCCAGCAGCTATCTAGCGGGGAGCTCCTACAATGAGCAGTTCTTC	CASSYLAGSSYNEQFF
TRBV6-1	NA	NA	TRBJ2-2	TGTGCCAGCAGTGAACAGTCCTGGCAAACGAACACCGGGGAGCTGTTTTTT	CASSEQSWQTNTGELFF
TRBV30	few	NA	TRBJ2-2	TGTGCCTGGAGAGAGCGCGGACTTTACACCGGGGAGCTGTTTTTT	CAWRERGLYTGELFF
TRBV3-1	NA	TRBD1	TRBJ2-3	TGTGCCAGCAGCCAATATCCACAGGGGACCGCGGTGGATACGCAGTATTTT	CASSQYPQGTAVDTQYF
TRBV20-1	NA	NA	TRBJ1-4	TGCAGTGCTAGAAGGACCCAACTTGAAAAACTGTTTTTT	CSARRTQLEKLFF
TRBV20-1	few	NA	TRBJ1-2	TGCAGTGCTAGAGACCCGTTCTATGGCTACACCTTC	CSARDPFYGYTF
TRBV18	many	TRBD1	TRBJ1-2	TGTGCCAGCTCACTCCCGGGACAGGGGGCGCGTGGCTACACCTTC	CASSLPGQGARGYTF
TRBV11-3	NA	NA	TRBJ2-1	TGTGCCAGCAGCCCTGGCGGGGTGACCACCTACAATGAGCAGTTCTTC	CASSPGGVTTYNEQFF
TRBV20-1	few	NA	TRBJ1-4	TGCAGTGCTAGGGACAGTCCGAGCGAAAAACTGTTTTTT	CSARDSPSEKLFF
TRBV7-2	NA	NA	TRBJ1-1	TGTGCCAGCAGCTCGATACCCACGAGAAACACTGAAGCTTTCTTT	CASSSIPTRNTEAFF
TRBV10-3	NA	NA	TRBJ2-3	TGTGCCATTCACAACCAAAACGACTCGACAGATACGCAGTATTTT	CAIHNQNDSTDTQYF
TRBV19	few	NA	TRBJ1-5	TGTGCCAGTAGTACCGCGGGGTTCAATCAGCCCCAGCATTTT	CASSTAGFNQPQHF
TRBV5-1	NA	TRBD1	TRBJ2-2	TGCGCCAGCAGACAGGGGATAACGAACACCGGGGAGCTGTTTTTT	CASRQGITNTGELFF
TRBV29-1	many	NA	TRBJ2-7	TGCAGCGTTGAAGTTCGCGGGATCCGTGGGGAGCAGTACTTC	CSVEVRGIRGEQYF
TRBV20-1	few	TRBD2	TRBJ2-7	TGCAGTGCCACCGGGACTAGCGGGCTCGGCTCCTACGAGCAGTACTTC	CSATGTSGLGSYEQYF
TRBV6-1	once	NA	TRBJ1-2	TGTGCCAGCAGTGAAGGCCCAGTTAGATGGGGCTACACCTTC	CASSEGPVRWGYTF
TRBV20-1	few	NA	TRBJ2-7	TGCAGTGCTAGAGGACCCGGGAACAGATACGAGCAGTACTTC	CSARGPGNRYEQYF
TRBV5-1	many	TRBD1	TRBJ2-1	TGCGCCAGCAGCTTGGGCCGGGACAGGAGCTCCTACAATGAGCAGTTCTTC	CASSLGRDRSSYNEQFF
TRBV6-1	few	NA	TRBJ2-3	TGTGCCAGCAGTCGGGGACTTACAGATACGCAGTATTTT	CASSRGLTDTQYF
TRBV29-1	few	NA	TRBJ2-7	TGCAGCGTTCAGCGGGACATAGGGTCCGAGCAGTACTTC	CSVQRDIGSEQYF
TRBV12-3/TRBV12-4	few	NA	TRBJ1-5	TGTGCCAGCAGTTCAACGTTGACCGGGCGGGGGGATCAGCCCCAGCATTTT	CASSSTLTGRGDQPQHF
TRBV3-1	NA	NA	TRBJ1-5	TGTGCCAGCAGCCAAGGGGGGGCGAGGGGACAGCCCCAGCATTTT	CASSQGGARGQPQHF
TRBV28	once	NA	TRBJ1-2	TGTGCCAACGCGGACAGTAACTATAGCTACACCTTC	CANADSNYSYTF
TRBV27	few	NA	TRBJ2-1	TGTGCCAGCAGCCTATCTACCTTCGACAATGAGCAGTTCTTC	CASSLSTFDNEQFF
TRBV6-1	few	NA	TRBJ1-1	TGTGCCAGCAGTTTCGGGGCCTCTGAAGCTTTCTTT	CASSFGASEAFF
TRBV12-3/TRBV12-4	many	TRBD1	TRBJ2-1	TGTGCCAGCAGTTCGGCACAGGGGATCGATGAGCAGTTCTTC	CASSSAQGIDEQFF
TRBV20-1	few	TRBD1	TRBJ1-2	TGCAGTGCTAGAGGGCAGGGGGCTAACTATGGCTACACCTTC	CSARGQGANYGYTF
TRBV5-6	few	NA	TRBJ1-2	TGTGCCAGCAGCTTGGTGGACAATAACTATGGCTACACCTTC	CASSLVDNNYGYTF
TRBV12-3/TRBV12-4	few	NA	TRBJ2-2	TGTGCCAGCAGTTTAGAGGGGGGGAACACCGGGGAGCTGTTTTTT	CASSLEGGNTGELFF
TRBV28	many	TRBD2	TRBJ2-1	TGTGCCAGCAGTTTACCCCTAGCGGGACTCAATGAGCAGTTCTTC	CASSLPLAGLNEQFF